This TCR beta chain is drawn from a study of shared clonotypes between healthy human individuals. Germline CDR1 reads SGHVS; CDR2 reads FQNEAQ. The ends were cut back, 3 bases at V and 7 bases at J, with 16 bases in the middle. The CDR3 spans 15 residues. Profiling relied on immunoSEQ multiplex PCR, and the TCRdb table lists in-frame clones only, not all of them. In the table there are 550,000 to 750,000 clones, less than 97% of which are singletons. This clone came up a few times. Its antigen is not known. Naive CD8 cells were CD45RO-negative, positively selected for CCR7, excluding terminally differentiated effector memory CD45RA+ cells. Study findings and constraints: What rarefaction showed was incomplete sorted-subset sequencing despite large depth.

This clonotype was sampled from a woman aged 25 to 39 in good health. The sequenced material came from naive CD8+ T cells sorted from blood. This chain uses TRBV7-8 with TRBJ2-1; D is possibly TRBD2 (6 bases). The CDR3 sequence is CASSLLEGGRNEQFF. CDR3 sequence (DNA): TGTGCCAGCAGCTTGTTAGAGGGAGGTAGGAATGAGCAGTTCTTC.